Shown below are 25 T cell receptor beta chains from a single sample sequenced in a study of T-cell reconstitution after alpha-beta-depleted transplantation in children. Preparation of the TCRbeta library was carried out with unique molecular identifiers. Each CDR3 protein gets one entry after TCRdb re-called the PCR reads with MiXCR. Among about 980,000 distinct CDR3 sequences listed, 25% to 35% were seen once. The specimen was PBMCs, mostly from graft donor cells, collected 360 days after TCRalphabeta/CD19-depleted stem cell transplant. These receptors came from a boy younger than two who had a stem cell transplant for SCID, so the T cells may come from the graft donor.

CDR3 coding DNA: TGTGCCAGCAGCTACCGACTGGCGCGGGACACCGGGGAGCTGTTTTTT. Its protein is CASSYRLARDTGELFF. This chain joins TRBV7-2 and TRBJ2-2, with D tentatively TRBD2 (5 bases). Germline-derived CDR1 and CDR2 are SGHTA and FQGNSA. Trimming stripped 4 bases from V and 3 bases from J, with 15 bases between. CDR3 size: 16 residues. Looking up the rest from reference TRBV7-2 and TRBJ2-2 gives the full variable domain: GAGVSQSPSNKVTEKGKDVELRCDPISGHTALYWYRQSLGQGLEFLIYFQGNSAPDKSGLPSDRFSAERTGGSVSTLTIQRTQQEDSAVYLCASSYRLARDTGELFFGEGSRLTVL.

The chain links TRBV6-1 to TRBJ1-1; D gene unclear. CDR3 size: 14 residues. Germline assignment: CDR1 MNHNS and CDR2 SASEGT. The V and J ends lost 6 bases and 2 bases respectively, with 13 bases between them. The CDR3 sequence: CASSLGFGNTEAFF. The CDR3 DNA is TGTGCCAGCAGCCTAGGGTTTGGAAACACTGAAGCTTTCTTT.

The chain is built from TRBV4-1 and TRBJ2-5; 8 bases agree with TRBD2. Per the germline V gene, CDR1 is MGHRA and CDR2 is YSYEKL. The CDR3 length is 15 residues. V lost 0 bases and J lost 5; bases outside the gene matches: 5. The DNA of the CDR3 is TGCGCCAGCAGCCAAGACGGACTAGCCACGGAGACCCAGTACTTC. Its protein is CASSQDGLATETQYF.

The chain uses TRBV29-1 and TRBJ2-7; 9 positions agree with TRBD1. The J segment lost 3 bases and the V segment lost 6 bases, leaving 9 bases of the junction unmatched. Germline CDR1 reads SQVTM; CDR2 reads ANQGSEA. The CDR3 covers 14 residues. The CDR3 DNA is TGCAGCGTCTTTTACGCGGACAGGGGCTACGAGCAGTACTTC. Translating gives CSVFYADRGYEQYF.

The chain couples TRBV29-1 to TRBJ2-1; D may be TRBD1 (5 bases). Germline assignment: CDR1 SQVTM and CDR2 ANQGSEA. This CDR3 contains 13 residues. V was pared by 1 base and J by 5 bases, with 9 bases between. CDR3 in amino acids: CSVEVGLNNEQFF. CDR3 bases: TGCAGCGTTGAAGTGGGGCTGAACAATGAGCAGTTCTTC.

This clonotype has a handful of counts. The V and J genes are TRBV18 and TRBJ2-7, with D maybe TRBD2 (5 bases). Trimming removed 3 bases from V and 7 bases from J, with 13 bases in between. The length of the CDR3 is 13 residues. Germline V gene lookup returns CDR1 KGHSH and CDR2 LQKENI. CDR3 nucleotide sequence: TGTGCCAGCTCACCGGTGTCCCCGGGGGAGCAGTACTTC. Its translation is CASSPVSPGEQYF.

The chain links TRBV7-9 to TRBJ2-5; 8 positions agree with TRBD2. The length of the CDR3 is 14 residues. V lost 2 bases, J lost 3 bases, and 2 bases stayed unmatched. From germline, CDR1 is SEHNR and CDR2 FQNEAQ (reference sequence). The chain's CDR3 is CASSLNSGEETQYF. The CDR3 coding sequence is TGTGCCAGCAGCTTAAATAGCGGGGAAGAGACCCAGTACTTC. The whole variable domain, remainder taken from reference TRBV7-9 and TRBJ2-5, is DTGVSQNPRHKITKRGQNVTFRCDPISEHNRLYWYRQTLGQGPEFLTYFQNEAQLEKSRLLSDRFSAERPKGSFSTLEIQRTEQGDSAMYLCASSLNSGEETQYFGPGTRLLVL.

The chain links TRBV6-5 to TRBJ2-3, with 11 nucleotides matching TRBD2. The CDR3 is 18 amino acids. V gave up 0 bases and J gave up 4 bases; unmatched junction bases: 9. From germline, CDR1 is MNHEY and CDR2 SVGAGI. CDR3: CASSYSISSGLAADTQYF. Here the CDR3 DNA reads TGTGCCAGCAGTTACTCGATTTCGTCGGGACTAGCGGCAGATACGCAGTATTTT.

V is TRBV12-3 or TRBV12-4 and J is TRBJ2-7; the match to TRBD1 covers 7 bases. Trimming at V came to 5 bases and at J to 13 bases, leaving 8 bases not matched to a gene. This CDR3 is built from 11 residues. The CDR3 DNA reads as TGTGCCAGCAGTCTCCGGGACAGCATATACTTC. It codes for CASSLRDSIYF.

This clonotype was detected a few times. This chain uses TRBV12-3 or TRBV12-4 with TRBJ1-4, with D unresolved. The CDR3 contains 17 residues. Trimming took 3 bases from V and 0 from J, leaving 14 bases between them. In nucleotides, the CDR3 is TGTGCCAGCAGTTTCGCCTCCCCAAGTGCAACTAATGAAAAACTGTTTTTT. Translating it yields CASSFASPSATNEKLFF.

The chain combines TRBV7-2 with TRBJ2-1, with a possible D match to TRBD2 (6 bases). CDR1 and CDR2 from the germline V gene are SGHTA and FQGNSA. CDR3 size: 16 residues. Trimming shortened V by 1 base and J by 4 bases, and 14 bases separated the two germline ends. The CDR3 here is CASSLDRLAKYNEQFF. CDR3 sequence (DNA): TGTGCCAGCAGCTTAGACCGGCTAGCGAAGTACAATGAGCAGTTCTTC.

This clonotype was counted between two and nine times. The chain combines TRBV20-1 with TRBJ2-5; D gene unclear. Trimming shortened V by 0 bases and J by 4 bases, and 15 bases separated the two germline ends. The germline V gene encodes CDR1 DFQATT and CDR2 SNEGSKA (reference sequence). The CDR3 is 15 residues long. DNA of the CDR3: TGCAGTGCTAGAGATTTCAGGCTAAAGGGAGAGACCCAGTACTTC. Translation: CSARDFRLKGETQYF.

Concerning this clonotype: The junction departs from germline at one end; a sequencing error may be responsible. The chain recombines TRBV2 with TRBJ2-1, with D maybe TRBD1 (6 bases). This CDR3 is built from 12 residues. The V gene's germline CDR1 is SNHLY and CDR2 FYNNEI. As DNA, the CDR3 is TGTGCCAGTTCCTCAAGACAGGTTCTCCCGATCTTC. It specifies CASSSRQVLPIF.

The chain carries TRBV4-3 and TRBJ2-3, with D maybe TRBD2 (5 bases). Deletions cut 4 bases from V and 6 bases from J, with 11 bases between. This CDR3 has 13 amino acids. Germline CDR1 LGHNA, CDR2 YSLEER. CDR3 nucleotides: TGCGCCAGCAGCCCCGAGGACTTTGATACGCAGTATTTT. It codes for CASSPEDFDTQYF.

This chain links TRBV12-3 or TRBV12-4 with TRBJ2-1; 12 positions match TRBD2. V trimming: 6 bases; J trimming: 9 bases; junction bases outside the gene matches: 12. This CDR3 region has 16 residues. CDR3 in amino acids: CASSSPLAGGPGEQFF. CDR3 DNA: TGTGCCAGCAGCTCTCCCCTAGCGGGGGGGCCGGGTGAGCAGTTCTTC.

The chain joins TRBV18 to TRBJ2-5, with 7 bases identical to TRBD1. V shed 2 bases, J shed 1 base, and the junction held 4 bases outside the gene matches. In germline, CDR1 is KGHSH, CDR2 LQKENI. This CDR3 spans 15 amino acids. This CDR3 is CASSPTGVFQETQYF. CDR3 coding DNA: TGTGCCAGCTCACCAACAGGGGTGTTCCAAGAGACCCAGTACTTC.

This clonotype was detected a few times. The chain uses TRBV7-8 and TRBJ2-1; 8 nucleotides match TRBD2. The germline CDR1 and CDR2 sequences are SGHVS and FQNEAQ. Trimming at V came to 6 bases and at J to 9 bases, leaving 10 bases not matched to a gene. This CDR3 has 14 residues. The CDR3 sequence: CASRVTSVGGEQFF. The CDR3 DNA reads as TGTGCCAGCAGGGTGACTAGCGTTGGGGGTGAGCAGTTCTTC.

J is TRBJ2-1 and V is TRBV11-2; 9 bases are shared with TRBD2. The CDR3 has 18 residues. V lost 1 base, J lost 1 base, and 8 bases stayed unmatched. Germline assignment: CDR1 SGHAT and CDR2 FQNNGV. The CDR3 nucleotides read TGTGCCAGCAGCTTAGGGTGGGGGACTAGCTTGTCCTACAATGAGCAGTTCTTC. This encodes CASSLGWGTSLSYNEQFF.

With regard to this clonotype: It may be a read error: a sequence one base away is much more abundant. The rearrangement uses TRBV5-1 and TRBJ2-2; D gene uncertain. Trimming cost V 4 bases and J 6 bases, with 4 bases left between them. The germline gives CDR1 SGHRS, CDR2 YFSETQ. The CDR3 length is 11 residues. The CDR3 spells CASSASGELFF. The CDR3 DNA sequence: TGCGCCAGCAGCGCGTCCGGGGAGCTGTTTTTT.

The sample holds a few counts of this clonotype. The chain links TRBV13 to TRBJ2-5, with unresolved D. The ends were cut back, 3 bases at V and 0 bases at J, with 17 bases in the middle. CDR3 length: 17 amino acids. From germline, CDR1 is PRHDT and CDR2 FYEKMQ (reference sequence). The CDR3 nucleotides are TGTGCCAGCAGCTTCTCGCTAAGCGACACCTACCAAGAGACCCAGTACTTC. It translates to CASSFSLSDTYQETQYF.

This clonotype occurred many times. The chain links TRBV28 to TRBJ1-2; 8 nucleotides align to TRBD1. Trimming took 5 bases from V and 8 from J; bases not matched to a gene: 7. The germline CDR1 and CDR2 sequences are MDHEN and SYDVKM. The CDR3 is 13 residues long. The CDR3 loop reads CASSGTGQAGYTF. The CDR3 coding sequence is TGTGCCAGCAGTGGGACGGGACAGGCCGGCTACACCTTC.

The chain has TRBV5-1 and TRBJ1-1, with 8 bases fitting TRBD1. With 5 bases clipped from V and 4 bases from J, the junction kept 10 bases outside the gene matches. Germline loops: CDR1 SGHRS, CDR2 YFSETQ. This CDR3 is 15 amino acids long. Written as DNA, the CDR3 is TGCGCCAGCAGGCCTTCACAGGGGGTTGGCACTGAAGCTTTCTTT. This gives the protein CASRPSQGVGTEAFF.

This sequence joins TRBV7-2 and TRBJ2-1, with 11 bases aligning to TRBD2. The trim removed 4 bases at V and 7 bases at J, leaving 12 bases unmatched. From germline, CDR1 is SGHTA and CDR2 FQGNSA. The CDR3 totals 17 residues. CDR3 bases: TGTGCCAGCAGCTCCGCCCCGCCCGGGACTAGCGGTAATGAGCAGTTCTTC. Residues: CASSSAPPGTSGNEQFF.

This clonotype was counted a few times. The genes are TRBV28 and TRBJ1-2, with D perhaps matching TRBD1 (6 bases). The CDR3 runs to 16 residues. Germline V gives CDR1 MDHEN, CDR2 SYDVKM. Between the trimmed V and J ends, which lost 9 bases and 4 bases, there was a span of 24 bases. CDR3 protein: CASEGEPRIFPYGYTF. The CDR3 DNA reads TGTGCCAGTGAGGGGGAGCCCCGAATCTTCCCCTATGGCTACACCTTC.

The chain couples TRBV12-3 or TRBV12-4 to TRBJ2-7; maybe TRBD1 (6 bases). Trimming took 3 bases from V and 5 from J, leaving 11 bases between them. The CDR3 loop spans 13 amino acids. The CDR3 loop reads CASSFAGAHEQYF. Here the CDR3 DNA reads TGTGCCAGCAGTTTTGCAGGGGCTCACGAGCAGTACTTC.